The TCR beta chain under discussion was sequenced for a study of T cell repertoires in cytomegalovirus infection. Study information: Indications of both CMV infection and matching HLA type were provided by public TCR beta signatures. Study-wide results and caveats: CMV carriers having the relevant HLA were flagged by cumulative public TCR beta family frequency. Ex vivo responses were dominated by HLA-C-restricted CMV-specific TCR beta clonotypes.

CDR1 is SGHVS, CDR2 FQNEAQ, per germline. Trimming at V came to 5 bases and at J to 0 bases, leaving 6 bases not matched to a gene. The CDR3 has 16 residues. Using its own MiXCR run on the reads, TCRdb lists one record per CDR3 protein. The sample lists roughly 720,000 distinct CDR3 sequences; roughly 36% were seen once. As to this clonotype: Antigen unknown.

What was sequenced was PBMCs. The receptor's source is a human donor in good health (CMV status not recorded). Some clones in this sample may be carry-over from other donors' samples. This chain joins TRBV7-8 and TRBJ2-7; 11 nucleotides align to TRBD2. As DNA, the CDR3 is TGTGCCAGCAGCCCCGTAGCGGGGGGGAGCTCCTACGAGCAGTACTTC. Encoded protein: CASSPVAGGSSYEQYF.